This T cell receptor (beta chain) was found in a study of blood T cell repertoires in COVID-19. For the study at large: Sites across the United States, Italy and Spain contributed samples from acute and convalescent COVID-19. T cells, B-cell-depleted T cells, or PBMCs provided the cDNA or gDNA that served as material.

Original processing methods: Amplification of reference gene primers provided the estimated nucleated cell counts. Data came from immunoSEQ multiplex PCR; TCRdb stores just in-frame clones and leaves some out. The V and J calls and the clone size are those of that table, but D and trimming were determined from the DNA. The repertoire has 35,000 to 45,000 clones, roughly nine tenths of them found once; the top ten carry approximately 8.3%. This CDR3 is built from 16 residues. The germline CDR1 and CDR2 sequences are LNHDA and SQIVND (reference sequence). Trimming took off 1 base at V and 1 base at J, with 13 bases between the two ends.

The receptor's source is a man aged 50 to 60 with active COVID-19. The sequenced sample was peripheral blood. This sequence joins TRBV19 and TRBJ1-2, with TRBD1 as a possible D gene (6 bases). DNA of the CDR3: TGTGCCAGTAGTATAGCCACAGGGCACCATAACTATGGCTACACCTTC. It encodes CASSIATGHHNYGYTF.